Presented here are 17 T cell receptor beta chains from one specimen sequenced in a study of T-cell reconstitution after alpha-beta-depleted transplantation in children. Construction of the TCRbeta library involved unique molecular identifiers. TCRdb reanalysed the PCR reads using MiXCR and keeps one entry per CDR3 protein. The sample carries 190,000 or so distinct CDR3 sequences, 6.5% to 7.5% recorded once. The sample consisted of PBMCs from the stem cell graft donor, taken from the stem cell graft. The receptor set was obtained from a human donor who donated a stem cell graft to a child with Wiskott-Aldrich syndrome.

This clonotype has at least ten counts. CDR3 in DNA: TGTGCCAGCAGTTCAGGGAGGGATACGCAGTATTTT. Its protein is CASSSGRDTQYF. The chain couples TRBV12-3 or TRBV12-4 to TRBJ2-3; tentative D call: TRBD2 (6 bases). The CDR3 loop spans 12 amino acids. The V end was cut by 4 bases, the J end by 6 bases, with 8 bases between.

Many counts were recorded for this clonotype. This chain joins TRBV5-5 and TRBJ2-6; D gene unclear. The CDR3 sequence is 17 residues long. Looked up from germline, CDR1 is SGHKS and CDR2 is YYEKEE (reference sequence). The V and J ends lost 0 bases and 0 bases respectively, with 10 bases between them. The CDR3 sequence: CASSLVGLNSGANVLTF. In DNA, the CDR3 is TGTGCCAGCAGCTTGGTAGGCCTAAACTCTGGGGCCAACGTCCTGACTTTC.

At least ten counts were recorded for this clonotype. The DNA for the CDR3 is TGTGCCAGCAGCAGCAACTGGGATGGCTACACCTTC. Translated, it gives CASSSNWDGYTF. This chain uses TRBV6-2 or TRBV6-3 with TRBJ1-2; D is undetermined. Trimming stripped 6 bases from V and 6 bases from J, with 11 bases between. The CDR3 has 12 amino acids. The germline gives CDR1 MNHEY, CDR2 SVGEGT.

In this sample, this clonotype turned up a few times. V usage is TRBV6-2 or TRBV6-3 and J usage is TRBJ2-7; 14 positions match TRBD2. CDR3 size: 19 residues. V dropped 2 bases and J dropped 0; count of bases not matched to a gene: 9. CDR1 is MNHEY, CDR2 SVGEGT, per germline. CDR3 coding DNA: TGTGCCAGCAGTTACCCCGGGACTAGCGGGAGCTCGAGCTCCTACGAGCAGTACTTC. Protein product: CASSYPGTSGSSSSYEQYF.

This clonotype came up many times. The V gene is TRBV10-3, the J gene TRBJ2-7; D gene unclear. The CDR3 extends over 17 amino acids. Trimming removed 0 bases from V and 2 bases from J, with 17 bases in between. CDR1 ENHRY and CDR2 SYGVKD come from the germline V gene. The CDR3 loop reads CAISESGFGPQTYEQYF. In DNA form, the CDR3 reads TGTGCCATCAGTGAGTCAGGGTTCGGGCCGCAAACCTACGAGCAGTACTTC.

This clonotype has ten or more counts. CDR3 coding DNA: TGTGCCAGCAGCTTAGTTTGGGGGCTCGCCTACAATGAGCAGTTCTTC. Its protein is CASSLVWGLAYNEQFF. This sequence joins TRBV7-2 and TRBJ2-1; perhaps TRBD1 as D (6 bases). Germline CDR1 reads SGHTA; CDR2 reads FQGNSA. Trimming left V 1 base short and J 2 bases short, with 12 bases between. CDR3 length: 16 residues. Drawing the rest from reference TRBV7-2 and TRBJ2-1, the complete variable domain is GAGVSQSPSNKVTEKGKDVELRCDPISGHTALYWYRQSLGQGLEFLIYFQGNSAPDKSGLPSDRFSAERTGGSVSTLTIQRTQQEDSAVYLCASSLVWGLAYNEQFFGPGTRLTVL.

This clonotype was detected a few times. This chain uses TRBV5-4 with TRBJ2-1; perhaps D is TRBD1 or TRBD2 (6 bases each). Germline-derived CDR1 and CDR2 are SGHNT and YYREEE (reference sequence). The length of the CDR3 is 17 residues. Trimming took 4 bases from V and 0 from J, leaving 17 bases between them. This CDR3 reads CASSRRGDGGSYNEQFF. CDR3 sequence (DNA): TGTGCCAGCAGCCGGAGGGGGGACGGGGGCTCCTACAATGAGCAGTTCTTC. The full variable domain, rest sourced from reference TRBV5-4 and TRBJ2-1, is ETGVTQSPTHLIKTRGQQVTLRCSSQSGHNTVSWYQQALGQGPQFIFQYYREEENGRGNFPPRFSGLQFPNYSSELNVNALELDDSALYLCASSRRGDGGSYNEQFFGPGTRLTVL.

This clonotype was recorded many times. J is TRBJ2-1 and V is TRBV6-1; 9 nucleotides agree with TRBD2. V lost 8 bases and J lost 6; bases outside the gene matches: 11. There are 15 residues in the CDR3. CDR1 MNHNS and CDR2 SASEGT come from the germline V gene. The CDR3 sequence: CASRNPTTSGNEQFF. The CDR3 DNA follows: TGTGCCAGCCGAAATCCCACGACTAGCGGCAATGAGCAGTTCTTC.

This clonotype has only a few counts. CDR3 sequence (DNA): TGTGCCACCAGTGATTCTTCAGGGGGCCTCAGCCAGCCCCAGCATTTT. Translated, it gives CATSDSSGGLSQPQHF. The chain carries TRBV24-1 and TRBJ1-5, with 8 bases aligning to TRBD1. The CDR3 is 16 residues long. Germline values: CDR1 KGHDR, CDR2 SFDVKD. V was clipped by 2 bases and J by 7 bases; unmatched bases: 9.

This clonotype was observed many times. The chain joins TRBV29-1 to TRBJ1-1; unclear D gene. Per the germline V gene, CDR1 is SQVTM and CDR2 is ANQGSEA. The CDR3 length is 12 residues. V lost 7 bases and J lost 5, with 14 bases in between. The CDR3 region is CSACEVDTEAFF. The CDR3, as DNA: TGCAGCGCCTGTGAAGTCGATACTGAAGCTTTCTTT. Combining the CDR3 with reference TRBV29-1 and TRBJ1-1 gives the whole variable domain SAVISQKPSRDICQRGTSLTIQCQVDSQVTMMFWYRQQPGQSLTLIATANQGSEATYESGFVIDKFPISRPNLTFSTLTVSNMSPEDSSIYLCSACEVDTEAFFGQGTRLTVV.

This clonotype was counted many times. The rearrangement joins TRBV29-1 to TRBJ2-3; 9 positions agree with TRBD1. Per germline, CDR1 SQVTM and CDR2 ANQGSEA. With V trimmed by 7 bases and J by 5 bases, 10 bases remained unmatched. The CDR3 covers 14 residues. CDR3 DNA: TGCAGCGCCAAGCAGACAGGGGGGATAGATACGCAGTATTTT. Translating it yields CSAKQTGGIDTQYF.

V is TRBV12-3 or TRBV12-4 and J is TRBJ2-1; TRBD2 might be the D (7 bases). Trimming shortened V by 3 bases and J by 7 bases, and 19 bases separated the two germline ends. The length of the CDR3 is 16 residues. The CDR3 sequence: CASSLGWGGPRNEQFF. CDR3 in DNA: TGTGCCAGCAGTTTGGGGTGGGGGGGCCCGAGGAATGAGCAGTTCTTC.

This clonotype has a count of ten or more. This rearrangement joins TRBV4-3 to TRBJ2-7, with 7 bases identical to TRBD2. The CDR3 length is 17 residues. Germline V gene sequence: CDR1 LGHNA, CDR2 YSLEER. Unmatched junction bases numbered 14, after V lost 0 bases and J lost 6 bases. This chain's CDR3 is CASSQDNFVREFGEQYF. Written as DNA, the CDR3 is TGCGCCAGCAGCCAAGATAACTTCGTGCGGGAGTTCGGCGAGCAGTACTTC.

This clonotype was counted between two and nine times. This chain joins TRBV6-6 and TRBJ1-1, with D uncertain. V was trimmed by 6 bases and J by 12 bases, leaving 11 bases between them. Germline V gene lookup returns CDR1 MNHNY and CDR2 SVGAGI (reference sequence). The CDR3 is 10 residues long. CDR3 loop: CASRAPETFF. The CDR3, as DNA: TGTGCCAGCAGAGCACCCGAAACTTTCTTT.

Many counts were recorded for this clonotype. The gene calls are TRBV10-3 and TRBJ1-3; maybe TRBD1 (5 bases). The CDR3 is 15 residues long. V was clipped by 8 bases and J by 0 bases, with 14 bases between them. Germline V gene sequence: CDR1 ENHRY, CDR2 SYGVKD. CDR3 in DNA: TGTGCCATCCTTGTCGGGGGTGCCTCTGGAAACACCATATATTTT. It yields the protein CAILVGGASGNTIYF.

This clonotype came up many times. This rearrangement joins TRBV18 to TRBJ2-1; tentatively, D is TRBD1 (7 bases). The CDR3 spans 16 residues. The V end lost 0 bases, the J end lost 7 bases, and 16 bases lay between the germline ends. Looked up from germline, CDR1 is KGHSH and CDR2 is LQKENI. This CDR3 reads CASSPPGTVGGNEQFF. DNA for the CDR3: TGTGCCAGCTCACCACCGGGGACAGTAGGGGGGAATGAGCAGTTCTTC.

This clonotype was observed many times. The J gene is TRBJ2-3, the V gene TRBV4-3, with D perhaps TRBD2 (6 bases). Trimming left V 3 bases short and J 0 bases short, with 13 bases between. Per germline, CDR1 LGHNA and CDR2 YSLEER. The CDR3 has 16 amino acids. CDR3 residues: CASSQDWRVSTDTQYF. For the CDR3, the DNA is TGCGCCAGCAGCCAGGACTGGAGGGTCAGCACAGATACGCAGTATTTT.